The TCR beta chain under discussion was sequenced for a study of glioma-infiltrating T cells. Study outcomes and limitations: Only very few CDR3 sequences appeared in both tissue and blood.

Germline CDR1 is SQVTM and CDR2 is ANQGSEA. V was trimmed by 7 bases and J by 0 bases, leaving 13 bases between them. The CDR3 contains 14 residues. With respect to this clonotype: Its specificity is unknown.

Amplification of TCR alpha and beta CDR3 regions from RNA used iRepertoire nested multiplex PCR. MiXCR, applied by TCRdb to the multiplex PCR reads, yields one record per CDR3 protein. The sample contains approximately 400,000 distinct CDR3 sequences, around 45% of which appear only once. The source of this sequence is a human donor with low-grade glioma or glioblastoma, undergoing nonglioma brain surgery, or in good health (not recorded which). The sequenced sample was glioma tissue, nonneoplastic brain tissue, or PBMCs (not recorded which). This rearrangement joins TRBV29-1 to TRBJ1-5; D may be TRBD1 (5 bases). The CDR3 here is CSDRDGYSNQPQHF. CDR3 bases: TGCAGCGATAGGGACGGCTATAGCAATCAGCCCCAGCATTTT.